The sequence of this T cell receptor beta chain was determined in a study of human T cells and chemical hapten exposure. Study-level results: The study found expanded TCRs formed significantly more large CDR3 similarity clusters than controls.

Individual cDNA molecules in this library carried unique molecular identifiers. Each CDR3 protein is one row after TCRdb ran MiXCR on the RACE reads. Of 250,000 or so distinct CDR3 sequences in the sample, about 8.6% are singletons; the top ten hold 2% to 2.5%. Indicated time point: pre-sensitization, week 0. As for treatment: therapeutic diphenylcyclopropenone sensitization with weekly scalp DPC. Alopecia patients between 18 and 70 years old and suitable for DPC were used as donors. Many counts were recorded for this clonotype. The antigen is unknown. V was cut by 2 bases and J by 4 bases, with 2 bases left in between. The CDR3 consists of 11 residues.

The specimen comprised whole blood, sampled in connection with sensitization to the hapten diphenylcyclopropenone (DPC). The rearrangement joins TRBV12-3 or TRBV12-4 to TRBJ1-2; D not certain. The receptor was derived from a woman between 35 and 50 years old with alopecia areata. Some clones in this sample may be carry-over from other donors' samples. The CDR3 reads CASSLPYGYTF. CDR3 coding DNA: TGTGCCAGCAGTTTACCCTATGGCTACACCTTC.